This TCR beta chain is drawn from a study of Ad26.COV2.S vaccination and SARS-CoV-2 variants. Study summary: Participants got Ad26.COV2.S intramuscularly, once or twice 56 days apart. Study results and caveats: Vaccinated individuals (as opposed to placebo recipients) had higher spike-specific TCR breadth. Possibly, TCR breadth and depth analyses underestimated total T cell responses.

The protocol was immunoSEQ multiplex PCR, while the TCRdb copy is restricted to in-frame clones and leaves out a portion. This sample has about 680,000 clones, with 89% found just once. The CDR3 contains 13 residues. V was pared by 0 bases and J by 7 bases, with 6 bases between. In germline, CDR1 is LNHNV, CDR2 YYDKDF (reference sequence). Sample treatment: about 20 received Ad26.COV2.S at low or high dose, single or two shots; 5 received placebo; per-sample allocation not given. Collection of the samples took place on day 63 after the first injection of vaccine or placebo. It was Wuhan-strain SARS-CoV-2 spike that the Ad26 vaccine vector expressed. A word on this clone: Its antigen is undetermined.

Sequenced here: peripheral blood, sampled in a trial of Ad26.COV2.S vaccine versus placebo. This receptor was obtained from a person aged 18 to 65 who received the Ad26.COV2.S COVID-19 vaccine or a placebo. The chain links TRBV15 to TRBJ1-4; D gene ambiguous. The CDR3 bases are TGTGCCACCAGCAGAGAGGCTCTTGAAAAACTGTTTTTT. This sequence encodes CATSREALEKLFF.